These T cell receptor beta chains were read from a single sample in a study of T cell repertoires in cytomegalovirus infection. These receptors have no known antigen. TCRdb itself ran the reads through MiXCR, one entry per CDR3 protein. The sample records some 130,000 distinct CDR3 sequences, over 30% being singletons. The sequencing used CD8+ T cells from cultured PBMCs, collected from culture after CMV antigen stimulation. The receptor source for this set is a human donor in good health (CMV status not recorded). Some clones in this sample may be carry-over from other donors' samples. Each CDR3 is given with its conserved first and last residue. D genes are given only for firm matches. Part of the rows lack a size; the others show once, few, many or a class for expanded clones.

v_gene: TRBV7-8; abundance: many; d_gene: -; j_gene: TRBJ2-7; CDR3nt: TGTGCCAGCAGCTTAGCATCCTCGGTTTACAGGTTATCCTACGAGCAGTACTTC; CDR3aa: CASSLASSVYRLSYEQYF
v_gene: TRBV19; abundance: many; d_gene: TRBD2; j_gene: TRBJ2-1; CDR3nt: TGTGCCAGTAGTATAGCCGGGGGGGCCATGGATGAGCAGTTCTTC; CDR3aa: CASSIAGGAMDEQFF
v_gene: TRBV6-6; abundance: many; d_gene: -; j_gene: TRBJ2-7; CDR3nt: TGTGCCAGCAGTCCGGACAGTAGCTCCTACGAGCAGTACTTC; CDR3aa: CASSPDSSSYEQYF
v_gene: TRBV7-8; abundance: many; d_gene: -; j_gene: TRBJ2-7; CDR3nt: TGTGCCAGCAGGCACGCATCCTACGAGCAGTACTTC; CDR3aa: CASRHASYEQYF
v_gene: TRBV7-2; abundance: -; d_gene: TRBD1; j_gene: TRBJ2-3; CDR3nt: TGTGCCAGCAGCCTGACAGGGCCAAGCACAGATACGCAGTATTTT; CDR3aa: CASSLTGPSTDTQYF
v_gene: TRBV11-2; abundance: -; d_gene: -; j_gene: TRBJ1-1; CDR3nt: TGTGCCAGCAGCGCGGACATTTACACTGAAGCTTTCTTT; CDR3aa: CASSADIYTEAFF
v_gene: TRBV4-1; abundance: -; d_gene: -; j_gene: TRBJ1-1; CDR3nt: TGCGCCAGCAGCCAGGTAGTAGGCACTGAAGCTTTCTTT; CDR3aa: CASSQVVGTEAFF
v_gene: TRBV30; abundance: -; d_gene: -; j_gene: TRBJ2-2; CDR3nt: TGTGCCTGGAGTCAGGGCGGGGAGCTGTTTTTT; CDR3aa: CAWSQGGELFF
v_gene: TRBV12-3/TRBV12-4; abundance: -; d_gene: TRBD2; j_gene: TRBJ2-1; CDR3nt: TGTGCCAGCAGCCCTATAGCGGGGGATCCCTACAATGAGCAGTTCTTC; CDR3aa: CASSPIAGDPYNEQFF
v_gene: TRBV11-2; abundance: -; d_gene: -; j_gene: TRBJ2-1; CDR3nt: TGTGCCAGCAGCTTAAACCCGACCCCCTCCTACAATGAGCAGTTCTTC; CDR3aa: CASSLNPTPSYNEQFF
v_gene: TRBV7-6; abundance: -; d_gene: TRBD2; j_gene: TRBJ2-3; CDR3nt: TGTGCCAGCAGCCTCGGGACTACAACAGATACGCAGTATTTT; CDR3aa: CASSLGTTTDTQYF
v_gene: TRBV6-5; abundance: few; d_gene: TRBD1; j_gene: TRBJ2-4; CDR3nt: TGTGCCAGCAGTTACTCTGGGACAGGGGTCGTAGCCAAAAACATTCAGTACTTC; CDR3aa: CASSYSGTGVVAKNIQYF
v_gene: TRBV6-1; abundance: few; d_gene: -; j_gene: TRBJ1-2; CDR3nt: TGTGCCAGCAGTGAAGCGGGCACTTACTATGGCTACACCTTC; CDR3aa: CASSEAGTYYGYTF
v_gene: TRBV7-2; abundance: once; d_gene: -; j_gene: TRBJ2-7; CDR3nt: TGTGCCAGCAGCACCCAGGCGACTAGAGCGAGTAGAAACGAGCAGTACTTC; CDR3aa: CASSTQATRASRNEQYF
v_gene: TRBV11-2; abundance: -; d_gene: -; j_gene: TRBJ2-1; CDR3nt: TGTGCCAGCAGCTTAGATCCCTTGGGGGGATACTACAATGAGCAGTTCTTC; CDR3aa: CASSLDPLGGYYNEQFF
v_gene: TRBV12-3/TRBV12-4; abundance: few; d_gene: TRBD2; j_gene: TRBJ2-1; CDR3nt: TGTGCCAGCAGTTCGCCCCGGACTAGCGGGGGAGACAATGAGCAGTTCTTC; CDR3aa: CASSSPRTSGGDNEQFF
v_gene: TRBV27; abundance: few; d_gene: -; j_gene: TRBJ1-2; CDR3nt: TGTGCCAGCAGCCGGAAGCCCGGGAACGGCTACTATGGCTACACCTTC; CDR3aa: CASSRKPGNGYYGYTF
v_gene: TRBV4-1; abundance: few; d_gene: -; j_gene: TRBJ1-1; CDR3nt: TGCGCCAGCAGCCAAGATGGGACTGAAGCTTTCTTT; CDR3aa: CASSQDGTEAFF
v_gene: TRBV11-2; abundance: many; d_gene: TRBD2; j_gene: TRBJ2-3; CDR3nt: TGTGCCAGCAGCTCCACGGGGGGAGATACGCAGTATTTT; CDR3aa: CASSSTGGDTQYF
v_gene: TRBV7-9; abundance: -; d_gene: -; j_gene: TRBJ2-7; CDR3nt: TGTGCCAGCAGCTTACCGTCGTATCCCTACGAGCAGTACTTC; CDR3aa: CASSLPSYPYEQYF
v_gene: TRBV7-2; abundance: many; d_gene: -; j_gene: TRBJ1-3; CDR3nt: TGTGCCAGCACGATAAGGGGAACTGGAAACACCATATATTTT; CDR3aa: CASTIRGTGNTIYF
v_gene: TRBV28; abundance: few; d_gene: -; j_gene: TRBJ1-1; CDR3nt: TGTGCCAGCAGTTTGGGGGGACGCACTGAAGCTTTCTTT; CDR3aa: CASSLGGRTEAFF
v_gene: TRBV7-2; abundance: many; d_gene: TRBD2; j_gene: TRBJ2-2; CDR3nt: TGTGCCTGGACTAGCGGGGGGCTACCCACCGGGGAGCTGTTTTTT; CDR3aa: CAWTSGGLPTGELFF
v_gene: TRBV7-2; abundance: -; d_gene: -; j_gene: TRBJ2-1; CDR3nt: TGTGCCAGCAGCCGCGAAAGCTCCTACAATGAGCAGTTCTTC; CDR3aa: CASSRESSYNEQFF
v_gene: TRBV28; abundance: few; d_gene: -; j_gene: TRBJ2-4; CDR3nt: TGTGCCAGCAGTTTTCGCGGGTTAGCCAAAAACATTCAGTACTTC; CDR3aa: CASSFRGLAKNIQYF
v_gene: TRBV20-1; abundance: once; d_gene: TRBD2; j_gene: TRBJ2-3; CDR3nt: TGCAGTGCTAGAGATCATCCAAGACTAGCGGGGCGCACAGATACGCAGTATTTT; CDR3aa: CSARDHPRLAGRTDTQYF
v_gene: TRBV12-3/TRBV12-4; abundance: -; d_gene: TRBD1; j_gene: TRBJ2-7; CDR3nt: TGTGCCAGCAGTTTACGGACAGGGGCCTACGAGCAGTACTTC; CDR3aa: CASSLRTGAYEQYF
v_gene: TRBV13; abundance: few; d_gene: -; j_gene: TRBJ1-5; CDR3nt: TGTGCCAGCAGCTTGACAAACAGCAATCAGCCCCAGCATTTT; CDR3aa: CASSLTNSNQPQHF
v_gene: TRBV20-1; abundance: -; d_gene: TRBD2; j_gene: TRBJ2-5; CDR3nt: TGCAGTGGGGCCAGCGGGGGTATGGAGACCCAGTACTTC; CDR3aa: CSGASGGMETQYF
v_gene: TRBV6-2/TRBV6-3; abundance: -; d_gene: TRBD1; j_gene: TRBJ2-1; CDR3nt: TGTGCCAGCATCTATGGGGGGACAGGGCAGTTCTTC; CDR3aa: CASIYGGTGQFF
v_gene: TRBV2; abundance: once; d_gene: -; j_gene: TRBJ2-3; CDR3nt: TGTGCCAGCAGAGACACTAGCACAGATACGCAGTATTTT; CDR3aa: CASRDTSTDTQYF
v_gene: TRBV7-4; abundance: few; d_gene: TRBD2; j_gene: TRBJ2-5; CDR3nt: TGTGCCAGCAACGGGGGGATCCAAGAGACCCAGTACTTC; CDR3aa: CASNGGIQETQYF
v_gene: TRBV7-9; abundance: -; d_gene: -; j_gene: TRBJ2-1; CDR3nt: TGTGCCAGCAGCTCACAAACCACGGGGGAGCAGTTCTTC; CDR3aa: CASSSQTTGEQFF
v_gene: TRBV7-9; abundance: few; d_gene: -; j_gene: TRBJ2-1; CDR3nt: TGTGCCAGCAGCGAACGGTTTGGACCCATAGAGCAGTTCTTC; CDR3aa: CASSERFGPIEQFF
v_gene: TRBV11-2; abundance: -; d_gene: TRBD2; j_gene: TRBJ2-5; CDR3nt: TGTGCCAGCAGCTCATGGGAGCGGGGGGAGGAGACCCAGTACTTC; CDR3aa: CASSSWERGEETQYF
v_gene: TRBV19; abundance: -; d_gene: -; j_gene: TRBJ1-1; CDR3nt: TGTGCCACATCGAGAAGCCTGAACACTGAAGCTTTCTTT; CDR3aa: CATSRSLNTEAFF
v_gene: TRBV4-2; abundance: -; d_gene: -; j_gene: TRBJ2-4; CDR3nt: TGTGCCAGCAGCCAAGATTTCAGGGAGGCCAAAAACATTCAGTACTTC; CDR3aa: CASSQDFREAKNIQYF
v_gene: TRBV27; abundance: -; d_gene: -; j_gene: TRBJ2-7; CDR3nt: TGTGCCAGCAGTCAACCGACAATTACCGGCCACTACGAGCAGTACTTC; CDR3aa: CASSQPTITGHYEQYF
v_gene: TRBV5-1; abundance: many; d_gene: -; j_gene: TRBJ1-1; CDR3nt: TGCGCCAGCAGCTTGCTTGGGATGAACACTGAAGCTTTCTTT; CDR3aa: CASSLLGMNTEAFF
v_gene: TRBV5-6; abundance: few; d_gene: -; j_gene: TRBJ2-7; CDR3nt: TGTGCCAGCAGCCTGGAAGGCGGGGACAGTACCTACGAGCAGTACTTC; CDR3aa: CASSLEGGDSTYEQYF
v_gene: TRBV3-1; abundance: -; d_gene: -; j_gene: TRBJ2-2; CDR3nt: TGTGCCAGCAGCCAAGTACCCAGCGGGGAGCTGTTTTTT; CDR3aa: CASSQVPSGELFF
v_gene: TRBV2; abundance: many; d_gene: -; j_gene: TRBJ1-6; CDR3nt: TGTGCCAGCAGTGAAGGCCGAGTTAATAATTCACCCCTCCACTTT; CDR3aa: CASSEGRVNNSPLHF
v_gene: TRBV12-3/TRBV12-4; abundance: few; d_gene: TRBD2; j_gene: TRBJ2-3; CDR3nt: TGTGCCAGCAGTTTCCCGTCCCCGACTAGCGGGGTATCGACCGAAAGCACAGATACGCAGTATTTT; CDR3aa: CASSFPSPTSGVSTESTDTQYF
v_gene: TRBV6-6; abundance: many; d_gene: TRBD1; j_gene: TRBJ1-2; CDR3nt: TGTGCCAGCAGTTACTCCTCTACAGGGGGCGCGGTTGGCTACACCTTC; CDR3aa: CASSYSSTGGAVGYTF
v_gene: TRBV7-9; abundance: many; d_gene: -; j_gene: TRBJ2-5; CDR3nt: TGTGCCAGCAGCTTAGAAGGTTGGTCAGGGCTCTCCGAGACCCAGTACTTC; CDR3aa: CASSLEGWSGLSETQYF
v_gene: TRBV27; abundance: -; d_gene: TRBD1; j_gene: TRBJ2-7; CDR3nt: TGTGCCAGCAGTTACGGGACAGGGACGGCCTACGAGCAGTACTTC; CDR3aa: CASSYGTGTAYEQYF
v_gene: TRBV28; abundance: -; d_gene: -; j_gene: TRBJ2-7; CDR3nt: TGTGCCAGCAGGATCGCCAGGGACAACTCCTACGAGCAGTACTTC; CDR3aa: CASRIARDNSYEQYF
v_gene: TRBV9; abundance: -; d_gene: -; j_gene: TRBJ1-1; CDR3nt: TGTGCCAGCAGCGTAGCCGGGCAGGGCTACACTGAAGCTTTCTTT; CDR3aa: CASSVAGQGYTEAFF
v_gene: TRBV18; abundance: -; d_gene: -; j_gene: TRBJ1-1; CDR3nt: TGTGCCAGCTCACTTGATACTACGAACACTGAAGCTTTCTTT; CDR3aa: CASSLDTTNTEAFF
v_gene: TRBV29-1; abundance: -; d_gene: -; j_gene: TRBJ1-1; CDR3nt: TGCAGCGCGCGGGACGGACTGAACACTGAAGCTTTCTTT; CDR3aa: CSARDGLNTEAFF
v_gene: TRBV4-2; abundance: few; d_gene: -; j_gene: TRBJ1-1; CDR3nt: TGTGCCAGCCGCACACCGAACACTGAAGCTTTCTTT; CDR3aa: CASRTPNTEAFF
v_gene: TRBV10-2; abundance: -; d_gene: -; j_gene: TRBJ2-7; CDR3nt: TGCGCCAGCAGTGCCGGGATCTCCTACGAGCAGTACTTC; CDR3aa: CASSAGISYEQYF
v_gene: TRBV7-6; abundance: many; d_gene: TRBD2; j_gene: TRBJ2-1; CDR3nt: TGTGCCAGCAGTGGGTTAGCGGGGGGGCATGAGCAGTTCTTC; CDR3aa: CASSGLAGGHEQFF
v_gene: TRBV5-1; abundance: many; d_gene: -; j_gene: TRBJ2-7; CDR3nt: TGCGCCAGCACCGAAAGCCCCTCTTCCTACGAGCAGTACTTC; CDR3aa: CASTESPSSYEQYF
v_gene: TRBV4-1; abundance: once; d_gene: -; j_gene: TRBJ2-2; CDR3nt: TGCGCCAGCAGCCAAGGGCCTGTAGCGGGGGAGCTGTTTTTT; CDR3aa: CASSQGPVAGELFF
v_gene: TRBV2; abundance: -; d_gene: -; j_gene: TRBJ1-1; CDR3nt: TGTGCCAGCATGGGCGGGTCTGAAGCTTTCTTT; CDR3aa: CASMGGSEAFF
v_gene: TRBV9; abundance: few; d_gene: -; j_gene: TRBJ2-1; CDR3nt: TGTGCCAGCGGGCCTAATGGGAATGAGCAGTTCTTC; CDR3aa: CASGPNGNEQFF
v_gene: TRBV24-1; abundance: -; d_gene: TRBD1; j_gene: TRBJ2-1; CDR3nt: TGTGCCACCACCAACCCACGACAGGGGGTAAACAGTGAGCAGTTCTTC; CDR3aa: CATTNPRQGVNSEQFF
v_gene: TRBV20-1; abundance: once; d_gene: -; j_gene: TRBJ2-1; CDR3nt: TGCAGTGCTAGAGAGCGGCTCCTTATCTCGTCCTCCTACAATGAGCAGTTCTTC; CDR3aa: CSARERLLISSSYNEQFF
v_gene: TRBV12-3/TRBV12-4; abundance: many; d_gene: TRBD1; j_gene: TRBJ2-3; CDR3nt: TGTGCCAGCAGTTTACTTCCCCGCAGGGGGTCAGATACGCAGTATTTT; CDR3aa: CASSLLPRRGSDTQYF